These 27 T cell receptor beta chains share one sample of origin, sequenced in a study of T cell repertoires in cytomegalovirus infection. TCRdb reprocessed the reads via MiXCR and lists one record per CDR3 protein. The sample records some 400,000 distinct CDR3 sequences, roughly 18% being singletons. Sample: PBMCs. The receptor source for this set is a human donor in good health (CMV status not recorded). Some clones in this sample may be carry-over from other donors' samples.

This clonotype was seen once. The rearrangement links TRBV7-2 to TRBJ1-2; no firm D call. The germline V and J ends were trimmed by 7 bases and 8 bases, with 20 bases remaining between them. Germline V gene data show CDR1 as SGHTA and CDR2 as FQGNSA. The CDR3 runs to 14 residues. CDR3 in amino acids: CASTQSRSFWGYTF. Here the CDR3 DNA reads TGTGCCAGCACCCAGAGCCGGTCCTTTTGGGGCTACACCTTC.

CDR3 in DNA: TGTGCCAGCAGTTCTCGCAGGGGGCAAGAGACCCAGTACTTC. It specifies CASSSRRGQETQYF. The rearrangement links TRBV27 to TRBJ2-5; 7 positions agree with TRBD1. The V gene end was trimmed by 4 bases and the J gene end by 2 bases; junction bases not matched to a gene: 4. CDR3 length equals 14 residues. Germline-derived CDR1 and CDR2 are MNHEY and SMNVEV (reference sequence).

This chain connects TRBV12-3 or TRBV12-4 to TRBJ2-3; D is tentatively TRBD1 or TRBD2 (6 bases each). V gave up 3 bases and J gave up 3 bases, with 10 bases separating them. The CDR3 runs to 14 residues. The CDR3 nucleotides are TGTGCCAGCAGTTTCGGGGGCTGGACAGATACGCAGTATTTT. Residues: CASSFGGWTDTQYF.

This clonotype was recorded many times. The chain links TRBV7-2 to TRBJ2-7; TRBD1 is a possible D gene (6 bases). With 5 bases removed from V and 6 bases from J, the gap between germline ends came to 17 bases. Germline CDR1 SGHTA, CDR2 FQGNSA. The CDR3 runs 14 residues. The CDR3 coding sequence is TGTGCCAGCAGCCCCTTTCCGGGACAAAGCGAGCAGTACTTC. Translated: CASSPFPGQSEQYF.

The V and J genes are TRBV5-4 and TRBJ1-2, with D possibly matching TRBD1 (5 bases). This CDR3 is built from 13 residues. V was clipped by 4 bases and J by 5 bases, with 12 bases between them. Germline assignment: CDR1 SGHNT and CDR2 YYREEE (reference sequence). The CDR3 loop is CASSPGGKYGYTF. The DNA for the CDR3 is TGTGCCAGCAGCCCGGGGGGGAAATATGGCTACACCTTC.

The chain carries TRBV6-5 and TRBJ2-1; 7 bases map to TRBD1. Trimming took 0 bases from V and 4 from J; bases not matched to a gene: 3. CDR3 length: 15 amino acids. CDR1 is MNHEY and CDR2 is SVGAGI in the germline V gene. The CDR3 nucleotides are TGTGCCAGCAGTTACTCAGGGGGCTGGTACAATGAGCAGTTCTTC. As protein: CASSYSGGWYNEQFF.

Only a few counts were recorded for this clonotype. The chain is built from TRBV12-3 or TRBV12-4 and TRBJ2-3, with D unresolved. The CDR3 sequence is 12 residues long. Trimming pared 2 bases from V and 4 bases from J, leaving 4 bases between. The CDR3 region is CASSLFPDTQYF. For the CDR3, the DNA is TGTGCCAGCAGTTTATTCCCAGATACGCAGTATTTT.

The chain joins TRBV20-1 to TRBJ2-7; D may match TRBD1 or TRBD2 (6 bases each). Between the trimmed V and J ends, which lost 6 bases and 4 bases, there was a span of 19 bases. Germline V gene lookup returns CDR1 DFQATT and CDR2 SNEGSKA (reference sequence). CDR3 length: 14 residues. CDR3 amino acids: CSADPGRGEYEQYF. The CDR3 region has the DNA TGCAGTGCAGACCCAGGAAGGGGGGAATACGAGCAGTACTTC.

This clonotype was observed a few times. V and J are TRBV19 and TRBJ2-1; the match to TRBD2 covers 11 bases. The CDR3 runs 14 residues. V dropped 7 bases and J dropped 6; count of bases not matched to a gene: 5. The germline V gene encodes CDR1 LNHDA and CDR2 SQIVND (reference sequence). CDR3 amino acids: CASTGTSGPNEQFF. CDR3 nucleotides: TGTGCCAGTACCGGGACTAGCGGCCCCAATGAGCAGTTCTTC.

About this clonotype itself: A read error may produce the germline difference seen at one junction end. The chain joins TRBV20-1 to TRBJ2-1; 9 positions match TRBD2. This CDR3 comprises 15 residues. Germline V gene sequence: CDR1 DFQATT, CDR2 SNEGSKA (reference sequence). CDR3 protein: CGARKGAGGVNEQFF. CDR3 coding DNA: TGCGGTGCCCGTAAAGGAGCGGGGGGAGTCAATGAGCAGTTCTTC.

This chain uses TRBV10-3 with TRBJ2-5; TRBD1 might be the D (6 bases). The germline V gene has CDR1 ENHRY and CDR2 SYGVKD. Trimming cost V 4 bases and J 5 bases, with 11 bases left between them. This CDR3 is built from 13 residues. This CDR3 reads CAISAPGEETQYF. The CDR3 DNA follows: TGTGCCATCAGTGCCCCAGGGGAGGAGACCCAGTACTTC.

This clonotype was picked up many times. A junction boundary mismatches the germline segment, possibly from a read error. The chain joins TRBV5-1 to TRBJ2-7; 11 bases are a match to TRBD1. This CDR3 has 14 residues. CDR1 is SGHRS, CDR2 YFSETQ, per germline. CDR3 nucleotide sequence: TGTGCCAGCAGCTTGGACAGGGGGCGCTACGAGCAGTACTTC. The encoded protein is CASSLDRGRYEQYF.

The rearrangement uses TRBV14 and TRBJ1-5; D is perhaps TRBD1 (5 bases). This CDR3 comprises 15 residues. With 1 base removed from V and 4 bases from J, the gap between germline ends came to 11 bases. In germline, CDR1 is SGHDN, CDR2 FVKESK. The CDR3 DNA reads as TGTGCCAGCAGCCAAGGGTCAGGGTCAAATCAGCCCCAGCATTTT. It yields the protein CASSQGSGSNQPQHF.

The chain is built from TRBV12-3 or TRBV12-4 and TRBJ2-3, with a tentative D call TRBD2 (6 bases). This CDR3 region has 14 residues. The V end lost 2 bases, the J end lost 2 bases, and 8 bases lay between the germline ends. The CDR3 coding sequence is TGTGCCAGCAGTTTACTAGCGCTCACAGATACGCAGTATTTT. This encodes CASSLLALTDTQYF.

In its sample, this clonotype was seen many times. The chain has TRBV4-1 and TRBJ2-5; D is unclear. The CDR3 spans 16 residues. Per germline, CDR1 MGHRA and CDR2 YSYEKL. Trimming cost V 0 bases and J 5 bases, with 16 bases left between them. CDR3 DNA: TGCGCCAGCAGCCAAGAAACCAGCGTTAGGTCCGAGACCCAGTACTTC. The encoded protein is CASSQETSVRSETQYF.

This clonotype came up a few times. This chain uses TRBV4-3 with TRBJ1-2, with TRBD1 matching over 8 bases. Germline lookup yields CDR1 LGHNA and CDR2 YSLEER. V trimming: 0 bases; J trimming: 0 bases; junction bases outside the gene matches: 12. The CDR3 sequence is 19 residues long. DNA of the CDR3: TGCGCCAGCAGCCAAGACCAAGACAGGGGTCGGGGAGCTAACTATGGCTACACCTTC. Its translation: CASSQDQDRGRGANYGYTF.

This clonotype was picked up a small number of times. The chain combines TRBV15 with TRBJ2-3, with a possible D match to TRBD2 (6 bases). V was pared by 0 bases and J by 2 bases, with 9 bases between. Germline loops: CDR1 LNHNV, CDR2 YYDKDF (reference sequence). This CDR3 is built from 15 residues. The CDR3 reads CATSRDGRDTDTQYF. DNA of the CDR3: TGTGCCACCAGCAGAGATGGGCGGGACACAGATACGCAGTATTTT. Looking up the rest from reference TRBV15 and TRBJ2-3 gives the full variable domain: DAMVIQNPRYQVTQFGKPVTLSCSQTLNHNVMYWYQQKSSQAPKLLFHYYDKDFNNEADTPDNFQSRRPNTSFCFLDIRSPGLGDTAMYLCATSRDGRDTDTQYFGPGTRLTVL.

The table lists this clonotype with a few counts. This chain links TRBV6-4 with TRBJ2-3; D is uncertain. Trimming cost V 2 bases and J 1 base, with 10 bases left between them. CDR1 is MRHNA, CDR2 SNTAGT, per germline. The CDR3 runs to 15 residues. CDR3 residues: CASSDGAQGTDTQYF. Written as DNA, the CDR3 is TGTGCCAGCAGTGACGGCGCCCAGGGCACAGATACGCAGTATTTT.

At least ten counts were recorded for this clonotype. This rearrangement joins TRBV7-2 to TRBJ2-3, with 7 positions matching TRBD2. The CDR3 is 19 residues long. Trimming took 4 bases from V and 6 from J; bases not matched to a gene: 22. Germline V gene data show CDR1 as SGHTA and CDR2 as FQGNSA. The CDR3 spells CASSSREAGVGGGWDTQYF. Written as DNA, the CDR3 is TGTGCCAGCAGCTCCAGAGAGGCGGGGGTTGGGGGGGGTTGGGATACGCAGTATTTT. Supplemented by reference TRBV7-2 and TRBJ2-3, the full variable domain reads GAGVSQSPSNKVTEKGKDVELRCDPISGHTALYWYRQSLGQGLEFLIYFQGNSAPDKSGLPSDRFSAERTGGSVSTLTIQRTQQEDSAVYLCASSSREAGVGGGWDTQYFGPGTRLTVL.

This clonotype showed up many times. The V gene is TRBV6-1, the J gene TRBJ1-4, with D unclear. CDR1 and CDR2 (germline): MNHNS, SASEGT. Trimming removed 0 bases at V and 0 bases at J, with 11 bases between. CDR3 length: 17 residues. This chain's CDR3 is CASSEAPFIATNEKLFF. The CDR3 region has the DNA TGTGCCAGCAGTGAAGCGCCGTTCATAGCAACTAATGAAAAACTGTTTTTT.

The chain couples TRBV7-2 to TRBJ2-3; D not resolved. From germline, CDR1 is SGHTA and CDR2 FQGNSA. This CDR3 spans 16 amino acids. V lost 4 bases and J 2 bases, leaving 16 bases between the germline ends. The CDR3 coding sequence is TGTGCCAGCAGCTCCCGGCGGATCAGTTACACAGATACGCAGTATTTT. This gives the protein CASSSRRISYTDTQYF.

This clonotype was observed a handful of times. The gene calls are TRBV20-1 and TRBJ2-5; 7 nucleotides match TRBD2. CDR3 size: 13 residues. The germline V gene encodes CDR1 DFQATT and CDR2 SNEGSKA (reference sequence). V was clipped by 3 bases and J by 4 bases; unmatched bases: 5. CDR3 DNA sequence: TGCAGTGCTAGGTTGGGGGGGGGAGAGACCCAGTACTTC. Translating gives CSARLGGGETQYF.

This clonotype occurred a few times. The DNA of the CDR3 is TGTGCCAGCTCACAAACGACAGGAACCTACACTGAAGCTTTCTTT. Protein sequence: CASSQTTGTYTEAFF. This chain uses TRBV18 with TRBJ1-1; D perhaps matches TRBD1 (6 bases). Per the germline V gene, CDR1 is KGHSH and CDR2 is LQKENI. Trimming cost V 4 bases and J 3 bases, with 15 bases left between them. The CDR3 covers 15 residues.

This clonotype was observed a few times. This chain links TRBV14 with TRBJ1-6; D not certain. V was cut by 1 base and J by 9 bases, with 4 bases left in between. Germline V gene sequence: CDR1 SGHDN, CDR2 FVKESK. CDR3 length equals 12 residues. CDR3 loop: CASSQGTSPLHF. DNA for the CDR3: TGTGCCAGCAGCCAAGGAACTTCACCCCTCCACTTT.

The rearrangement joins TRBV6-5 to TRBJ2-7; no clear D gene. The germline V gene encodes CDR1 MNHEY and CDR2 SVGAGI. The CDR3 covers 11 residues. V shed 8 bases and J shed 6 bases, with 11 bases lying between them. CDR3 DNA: TGTGCCAGCGTAGGATGGCGCGAGCAGTACTTC. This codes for CASVGWREQYF.

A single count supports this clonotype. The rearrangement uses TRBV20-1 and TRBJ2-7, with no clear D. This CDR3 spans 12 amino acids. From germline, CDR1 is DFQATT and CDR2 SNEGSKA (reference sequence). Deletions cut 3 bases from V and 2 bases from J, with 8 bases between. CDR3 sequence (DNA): TGCAGTGCTAGTTACTGGGCCTACGAGCAGTACTTC. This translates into CSASYWAYEQYF.

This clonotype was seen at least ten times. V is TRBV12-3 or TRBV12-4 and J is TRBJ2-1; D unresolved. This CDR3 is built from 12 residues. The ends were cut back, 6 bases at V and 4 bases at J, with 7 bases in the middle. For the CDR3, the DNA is TGTGCCAGCAGCCCTGGGTACAATGAGCAGTTCTTC. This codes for CASSPGYNEQFF.